This T cell receptor (beta chain) was recorded in a study of PD-1 blockade in classical Hodgkin lymphoma. This clone was found once. Its antigen remains unknown. Study-wide results and limits: Complete responders entered with baseline diversity on par with newly diagnosed patients, the results showed.

Some clones are missing from TCRdb's copy, which holds only in-frame ones; the method was immunoSEQ multiplex PCR. The profile covers under 95,000 clones, with more than 85% appearing a single time and over 6.5% taken by the ten largest. V lost 4 bases and J lost 4, with 8 bases in between. The CDR3 sequence is 12 residues long. The germline CDR1 and CDR2 sequences are SGHKS and YYEKEE (reference sequence). Every single patient, without exception, relapsed after autologous stem cell transplantation, and brentuximab vedotin exposure varied. Complete response, partial response or progressive disease was each patient's best response.

The sample in question was peripheral blood mononuclear cells (PBMCs), obtained at baseline. The clonotype was recovered from a human donor with classical Hodgkin lymphoma. The chain joins TRBV5-5 to TRBJ1-2; the D is unclear. CDR3 region: CASSRDGYGYTF. The CDR3 region has the DNA TGTGCCAGCAGCCGCGACGGCTATGGCTACACCTTC. Full variable domain (outside the CDR3, taken from reference TRBV5-5 and TRBJ1-2): DAGVTQSPTHLIKTRGQQVTLRCSPISGHKSVSWYQQVLGQGPQFIFQYYEKEERGRGNFPDRFSARQFPNYSSELNVNALLLGDSALYLCASSRDGYGYTFGSGTRLTVV.